The 27 T cell receptor beta chains listed next were all sequenced from one sample in a study of T cell repertoires in cytomegalovirus infection. No antigen has been assigned to these receptors. TCRdb ran MiXCR on the reads and lists one entry per CDR3 protein. The sample shows fewer than 950,000 distinct CDR3 sequences, approximately 32% of them seen only once. The source was cultured CD8+ T cells from PBMCs, collected from culture after CMV antigen stimulation. The receptors were sampled from a human donor in good health (CMV status not recorded). Some clones in this sample may be carry-over from other donors' samples.

V is TRBV18 and J is TRBJ2-5; possible D gene TRBD2, 5 bases. The ends were cut back, 3 bases at V and 0 bases at J, with 11 bases in the middle. The CDR3 loop spans 15 amino acids. Per the germline V gene, CDR1 is KGHSH and CDR2 is LQKENI. CDR3 in DNA: TGTGCCAGCTCACCGCCGAGGGAGAACCAAGAGACCCAGTACTTC. Translating it yields CASSPPRENQETQYF.

This rearrangement joins TRBV27 to TRBJ2-1, with D possibly called TRBD1 or TRBD2 (5 bases each). CDR1 is MNHEY and CDR2 is SMNVEV in the germline V gene (reference sequence). V was pared by 3 bases and J by 6 bases, with 9 bases between. The CDR3 runs to 13 residues. The CDR3 nucleotides are TGTGCCAGCAGTTTTGTCGGGGCCAATGAGCAGTTCTTC. This codes for CASSFVGANEQFF.

The CDR3: CASSSGQTDGYTF. In nucleotides, the CDR3 is TGTGCCAGCAGCTCGGGACAGACGGATGGCTACACCTTC. The rearrangement links TRBV6-5 to TRBJ1-2; 7 nucleotides line up with TRBD1. CDR1 and CDR2 (germline): MNHEY, SVGAGI. V dropped 6 bases and J dropped 6; count of bases not matched to a gene: 7. This CDR3 spans 13 amino acids.

This clonotype was counted a few times. The CDR3 protein is CASSYSLQGRADTQYF. As DNA, the CDR3 is TGTGCCAGCAGTTACTCGTTACAGGGGAGGGCAGATACGCAGTATTTT. This chain joins TRBV6-6 and TRBJ2-3, with D perhaps matching TRBD1 or TRBD2 (7 bases each). The V end was cut by 0 bases, the J end by 4 bases, with 14 bases between. The CDR3 is 16 residues long. Germline V gene sequence: CDR1 MNHNY, CDR2 SVGAGI (reference sequence).

V gene TRBV12-3 or TRBV12-4 combines with J gene TRBJ1-2, with 7 bases identical to TRBD1. The CDR3 runs to 13 residues. V lost 6 bases, J lost 4 bases, and 5 bases stayed unmatched. CDR3 residues: CASSWDSGYGYTF. CDR3 sequence (DNA): TGTGCCAGCAGCTGGGACAGCGGCTATGGCTACACCTTC.

This chain links TRBV6-6 with TRBJ1-1, with TRBD1 as a possible D gene (5 bases). In germline, CDR1 is MNHNY, CDR2 SVGAGI (reference sequence). The CDR3 has 11 residues. The CDR3: CSGGENTEAFF. For the CDR3, the DNA is TGTTCCGGGGGGGAGAACACTGAAGCTTTCTTT.

This clonotype has at least ten counts. The genes are TRBV7-6 and TRBJ2-7, with TRBD2 as a possible D gene (5 bases). CDR1 is SGHVS, CDR2 FNYEAQ, per germline. V shed 0 bases and J shed 3 bases, with 12 bases lying between them. The CDR3 contains 15 residues. CDR3 residues: CASSLAPTGIYEQYV. DNA for the CDR3: TGTGCCAGCAGCTTAGCTCCTACCGGGATCTACGAGCAGTACGTC.

This sequence joins TRBV19 and TRBJ1-5, with D unclear. This CDR3 comprises 16 residues. Germline lookup yields CDR1 LNHDA and CDR2 SQIVND (reference sequence). Trimming shortened V by 3 bases and J by 0 bases, and 12 bases separated the two germline ends. The CDR3 DNA is TGTGCCAGTAGTATTACGGCACTTTATAGCAATCAGCCCCAGCATTTT. Translating gives CASSITALYSNQPQHF. Full variable domain (missing parts from reference TRBV19 and TRBJ1-5): DGGITQSPKYLFRKEGQNVTLSCEQNLNHDAMYWYRQDPGQGLRLIYYSQIVNDFQKGDIAEGYSVSREKKESFPLTVTSAQKNPTAFYLCASSITALYSNQPQHFGDGTRLSIL.

The genes are TRBV19 and TRBJ2-6, with D perhaps TRBD1 (5 bases). Trimming removed 4 bases at V and 0 bases at J, with 13 bases between. The CDR3 consists of 17 residues. Germline V gene data show CDR1 as LNHDA and CDR2 as SQIVND (reference sequence). The chain's CDR3 is CASSRLRVNSGANVLTF. CDR3 nucleotide sequence: TGTGCCAGTAGTAGGCTCAGGGTGAACTCTGGGGCCAACGTCCTGACTTTC.

The chain couples TRBV10-3 to TRBJ1-6; 9 bases fit TRBD1. The CDR3 extends over 15 amino acids. V was pared by 6 bases and J by 5 bases, with 5 bases of the junction left unmatched. Germline CDR1 is ENHRY and CDR2 is SYGVKD. The CDR3 sequence is CAIREQGADNSPLHF. DNA of the CDR3: TGTGCCATCAGAGAACAGGGGGCGGATAATTCACCCCTCCACTTT.

J is TRBJ1-2 and V is TRBV14; no clear D gene. V was clipped by 1 base and J by 0 bases, with 15 bases between them. Germline V gene lookup returns CDR1 SGHDN and CDR2 FVKESK. The CDR3 extends over 17 amino acids. For the CDR3, the DNA is TGTGCCAGCAGCCAAGCAGAGGGCCCGTGGGCTAACTATGGCTACACCTTC. Its translation: CASSQAEGPWANYGYTF.

This clonotype showed up just a few times. The chain is built from TRBV19 and TRBJ2-1, with D uncertain. The V gene lost 7 bases and the J gene lost 3 bases, with 10 bases spanning the gap. This CDR3 contains 13 residues. Germline CDR1 reads LNHDA; CDR2 reads SQIVND (reference sequence). The CDR3 sequence: CASTGRNYNEQFF. The CDR3 region has the DNA TGTGCCAGTACCGGCAGAAACTACAATGAGCAGTTCTTC.

The V gene is TRBV2, the J gene TRBJ2-5; 9 positions agree with TRBD2. The CDR3 length is 16 residues. After removal of 5 bases from V and 0 bases from J, the junction contained 7 bases not matched to a gene. Germline values: CDR1 SNHLY, CDR2 FYNNEI. CDR3 bases: TGTGCCAGCAGTACCGGACTAGCGCTCCACCAAGAGACCCAGTACTTC. This translates into CASSTGLALHQETQYF. The whole variable domain, filled in from reference TRBV2 and TRBJ2-5, reads EPEVTQTPSHQVTQMGQEVILRCVPISNHLYFYWYRQILGQKVEFLVSFYNNEISEKSEIFDDQFSVERPDGSNFTLKIRSTKLEDSAMYFCASSTGLALHQETQYFGPGTRLLVL.

This clonotype was recorded only once. V is TRBV20-1 and J is TRBJ2-1; the match to TRBD2 covers 7 bases. This CDR3 contains 16 residues. CDR1 is DFQATT and CDR2 is SNEGSKA in the germline V gene (reference sequence). The ends lost 3 bases at V and 2 bases at J; junction bases unmatched: 10. The CDR3 loop is CSASAQSLAAYNEQFF. CDR3 coding DNA: TGCAGTGCTAGCGCCCAGAGTCTAGCGGCCTACAATGAGCAGTTCTTC.

The CDR3 sequence: CASSRGLAGSIDTQYF. The DNA of the CDR3 is TGTGCCAGCAGCCGAGGACTAGCGGGGTCCATCGATACGCAGTATTTT. The chain joins TRBV5-6 to TRBJ2-3; TRBD2 agrees at 12 bases. The CDR3 is 16 amino acids. In germline, CDR1 is SGHDT, CDR2 YYEEEE. With 4 bases clipped from V and 6 bases from J, the junction kept 9 bases outside the gene matches.

This clonotype was seen just once. Since a much larger clone is just one base distant, this may be a read error. This chain links TRBV7-6 with TRBJ2-3; D gene unclear. The V gene's germline CDR1 is SGHVS and CDR2 FNYEAQ. V was trimmed by 8 bases and J by 3 bases, leaving 9 bases between them. CDR3 length equals 12 residues. The CDR3 protein is CASGRKTDTQYF. The CDR3 DNA is TGTGCCAGCGGCCGAAAAACAGATACGCAGTATTTT.

In its sample, this clonotype was seen many times. The chain employs TRBV27 and TRBJ1-3; perhaps TRBD1 as D (5 bases). CDR1 is MNHEY, CDR2 SMNVEV, per germline (reference sequence). The germline V and J ends were trimmed by 8 bases and 3 bases, with 20 bases remaining between them. The length of the CDR3 is 16 residues. The CDR3 sequence is CASGEGAGLYGNTIYF. CDR3 coding DNA: TGTGCCAGCGGCGAAGGGGCCGGATTGTATGGAAACACCATATATTTT.

The chain has TRBV19 and TRBJ1-1; the D is unclear. Germline CDR1 and CDR2: LNHDA and SQIVND (reference sequence). This CDR3 is 13 amino acids long. V was clipped by 1 base and J by 3 bases, with 6 bases between them. The CDR3 DNA reads TGTGCCAGTAGTATAGCTGGGTACACTGAAGCTTTCTTT. Its protein is CASSIAGYTEAFF.

J is TRBJ2-5 and V is TRBV7-9; possible D gene TRBD1, 6 bases. Per the germline V gene, CDR1 is SEHNR and CDR2 is FQNEAQ (reference sequence). The CDR3 covers 16 residues. Between the trimmed V and J ends, which lost 5 bases and 1 base, there was a span of 17 bases. The CDR3 DNA reads TGTGCCAGCAGCGTAACCGGGACACCCTTCCAAGAGACCCAGTACTTC. This encodes CASSVTGTPFQETQYF.

In this sample, this clonotype turned up a few times. This sequence joins TRBV9 and TRBJ1-5, with a possible D match to TRBD1 (5 bases). This CDR3 is 16 amino acids long. The V end lost 0 bases, the J end lost 4 bases, and 14 bases lay between the germline ends. Germline assignment: CDR1 SGDLS and CDR2 YYNGEE. The CDR3 DNA sequence: TGTGCCAGCAGCGTAGGGGCAGGGTCACTAAATCAGCCCCAGCATTTT. Protein: CASSVGAGSLNQPQHF.

The chain joins TRBV27 to TRBJ1-6, with D perhaps TRBD1 (6 bases). Deletions cut 3 bases from V and 10 bases from J, with 19 bases between. CDR1 and CDR2 (germline): MNHEY, SMNVEV (reference sequence). The CDR3 is 16 residues long. For the CDR3, the DNA is TGTGCCAGCAGTTTTGGTCCGGGACAAGCAGCCTCACCCCTCCACTTT. Translation gives CASSFGPGQAASPLHF.

This clonotype has only a few counts. V usage is TRBV10-3 and J usage is TRBJ2-1; TRBD2 aligns across 13 bases. This CDR3 has 17 residues. J gave up 2 bases and V 6 bases, and 7 bases lay outside the gene matches. The germline gives CDR1 ENHRY, CDR2 SYGVKD. CDR3 in DNA: TGTGCCATCAGGAGTACTAGCGGGGGGGGACCCTACAATGAGCAGTTCTTC. It codes for CAIRSTSGGGPYNEQFF.

At least ten counts were recorded for this clonotype. The rearrangement links TRBV12-3 or TRBV12-4 to TRBJ2-3, with D unclear. The V end lost 6 bases, the J end lost 0 bases, and 16 bases lay between the germline ends. The CDR3 is 16 residues long. The CDR3 bases are TGTGCCAGCAGAAAAGGTTTGATTTCTAGCACAGATACGCAGTATTTT. It yields the protein CASRKGLISSTDTQYF.

The chain joins TRBV9 to TRBJ2-3; no clear D. V was clipped by 0 bases and J by 0 bases, with 5 bases between them. This CDR3 comprises 14 residues. In germline, CDR1 is SGDLS, CDR2 YYNGEE. CDR3 residues: CASSVARSTDTQYF. CDR3 coding DNA: TGTGCCAGCAGCGTAGCTCGTAGCACAGATACGCAGTATTTT.

Only a few counts were recorded for this clonotype. This chain joins TRBV4-3 and TRBJ1-6; perhaps TRBD1 as D (5 bases). Germline CDR1 reads LGHNA; CDR2 reads YSLEER. The CDR3 is 18 residues long. V shed 0 bases and J shed 0 bases, with 12 bases lying between them. The CDR3 nucleotides are TGCGCCAGCAGCCAAGATAGGGGTGCCTTCTCCTATAATTCACCCCTCCACTTT. Protein: CASSQDRGAFSYNSPLHF.

Concerning this clonotype: A much larger clone lies one base from this, so it may be a read error. This sequence joins TRBV7-3 and TRBJ2-1; 7 bases fit TRBD2. CDR3 length: 14 amino acids. From germline, CDR1 is SGHTA and CDR2 FQGTGA. Here the CDR3 reads CVSTAHSGGEEQFF. DNA of the CDR3: TGTGTCAGCACCGCACATTCGGGGGGTGAGGAGCAGTTCTTC.

This clonotype was recorded a few times. The CDR3 spells CASSQGYNNQPQHF. In nucleotides, the CDR3 is TGCGCCAGCAGCCAAGGCTACAACAATCAGCCCCAGCATTTT. V is TRBV4-1 and J is TRBJ1-5; no clear D. Germline CDR1 reads MGHRA; CDR2 reads YSYEKL. Trimming pared 1 base from V and 3 bases from J, leaving 7 bases between. The CDR3 runs 14 residues.